This passage covers 15 T cell receptor beta chains from one sample sequenced in a study of beta chain features in type 1 diabetes. Investigators reverse transcribed all isolated RNA, so they sequenced expressed TCRB transcripts. Here immunoSEQ multiplex PCR was the method, and the copy in TCRdb shows in-frame clones only, minus some. Counted here are a few hundred thousand clones, 30% occurring once; the ten biggest clones make up around 0.065%. Sequencing used naive CD4+ T cells from blood. The source of these receptors is a man younger than 35 in good health.

This clone was found a few times. The chain has TRBV30 and TRBJ2-2, with D hard to call. V was shortened by 0 bases and J by 7 bases, with 6 bases between the two germline ends. The CDR3 loop spans 12 amino acids. The germline CDR1 and CDR2 sequences are GTSNPN and SVGIG (reference sequence). CDR3 nucleotide sequence: TGTGCCTGGAGTGTAAGCAGCGGGGAGCTGTTTTTT. Translated, it gives CAWSVSSGELFF.

The chain couples TRBV6-5 to TRBJ2-2; unclear D gene. The CDR3 sequence is 13 residues long. Trimming pared 3 bases from V and 3 bases from J, leaving 5 bases between. CDR1 is MNHEY, CDR2 SVGAGI, per germline. The CDR3, as DNA: TGTGCCAGCAGTTATTGGGACACCGGGGAGCTGTTTTTT. This gives the protein CASSYWDTGELFF.

The V and J genes are TRBV2 and TRBJ1-2; no reliable D call. Germline V gene sequence: CDR1 SNHLY, CDR2 FYNNEI. The CDR3 totals 12 residues. The ends were cut back, 11 bases at V and 5 bases at J, with 15 bases in the middle. CDR3 region: CAAAPESYGYTF. The CDR3 nucleotides read TGTGCCGCGGCCCCAGAATCATATGGCTACACCTTC.

The table lists this clone with a few counts. The chain joins TRBV28 to TRBJ2-7; 7 bases match TRBD1. Losses at the gene ends were 4 bases for V and 3 bases for J; bases not matched to a gene: 6. Germline-derived CDR1 and CDR2 are MDHEN and SYDVKM. This CDR3 contains 14 residues. The DNA of the CDR3 is TGTGCCAGCAGTTGGGGGCAGGGGGTCTACGAGCAGTACTTC. This sequence encodes CASSWGQGVYEQYF.

The V and J genes are TRBV28 and TRBJ2-5; D is unresolved. The CDR3 totals 11 residues. Deletions cut 2 bases from V and 4 bases from J, with 2 bases between. Germline V gene data show CDR1 as MDHEN and CDR2 as SYDVKM. The CDR3 reads CASSLTETQYF. The CDR3 region has the DNA TGTGCCAGCAGTTTAACAGAGACCCAGTACTTC.

CDR3 region: CASSLEGRPGNTIYF. The CDR3, as DNA: TGTGCCAGCAGCTTAGAAGGCAGACCTGGAAACACCATATATTTT. The chain couples TRBV7-9 to TRBJ1-3; D is unresolved. The CDR3 has 15 amino acids. V was trimmed by 1 base and J by 2 bases, leaving 9 bases between them. The germline V gene has CDR1 SEHNR and CDR2 FQNEAQ (reference sequence).

This clone was counted ten times or more. The CDR3 bases are TGTGCCTGGAGCTCTAGCGGGCCCACTGGCTTCTTC. Its translation is CAWSSSGPTGFF. The chain uses TRBV30 and TRBJ2-1, with 8 bases that match TRBD2. The J segment lost 16 bases and the V segment lost 3 bases, leaving 11 bases of the junction unmatched. Germline V gene lookup returns CDR1 GTSNPN and CDR2 SVGIG (reference sequence). The CDR3 contains 12 residues. The full variable domain, rest sourced from reference TRBV30 and TRBJ2-1, is SQTIHQWPATLVQPVGSPLSLECTVEGTSNPNLYWYRQAAGRGLQLLFYSVGIGQISSEVPQNLSASRPQDRQFILSSKKLLLSDSGFYLCAWSSSGPTGFFGPGTRLTVL.

This clone showed up just a few times. The chain combines TRBV30 with TRBJ1-4; weak D call: TRBD1 (6 bases). Per germline, CDR1 GTSNPN and CDR2 SVGIG (reference sequence). Deletions cut 0 bases from V and 2 bases from J, with 10 bases between. The CDR3 is 15 residues long. The CDR3 spells CAWSVQGSTNEKLFF. The DNA for the CDR3 is TGTGCCTGGAGTGTCCAGGGGAGCACTAATGAAAAACTGTTTTTT.

This chain connects TRBV30 to TRBJ1-2; D gene uncertain. V lost 2 bases and J lost 5, with 15 bases in between. This CDR3 contains 14 residues. Germline V gene sequence: CDR1 GTSNPN, CDR2 SVGIG (reference sequence). In DNA, the CDR3 is TGTGCCTGGAGTATAAGAAGGGAATCATATGGCTACACCTTC. Protein product: CAWSIRRESYGYTF.

The rearrangement joins TRBV7-8 to TRBJ2-1; 13 bases align to TRBD2. V was pared by 4 bases and J by 5 bases, with 2 bases of the junction left unmatched. From germline, CDR1 is SGHVS and CDR2 FQNEAQ. This CDR3 contains 15 residues. CDR3: CASSSGLAGNNEQFF. CDR3 sequence (DNA): TGTGCCAGCAGCTCGGGACTAGCGGGAAACAATGAGCAGTTCTTC.

The rearrangement uses TRBV30 and TRBJ1-1; D not certain. Trimming removed 3 bases from V and 1 base from J, with 12 bases in between. From germline, CDR1 is GTSNPN and CDR2 SVGIG (reference sequence). The CDR3 is 14 amino acids. The CDR3 DNA follows: TGTGCCTGGAGCACGGGTACAGCGAACACTGAAGCTTTCTTT. Its protein is CAWSTGTANTEAFF.

This clone was counted only a few times. This chain connects TRBV4-3 to TRBJ1-2; no reliable D call. V lost 3 bases and J lost 4, with 9 bases in between. The CDR3 is 13 residues long. Germline V gives CDR1 LGHNA, CDR2 YSLEER. CDR3 sequence (DNA): TGCGCCAGCAGCCACGCACTAGCCTATGGCTACACCTTC. Encoded protein: CASSHALAYGYTF.

The gene calls are TRBV30 and TRBJ2-7; 7 bases map to TRBD2. Germline trimming cut 5 bases from V and 3 bases from J; bases unmatched to any gene: 4. This CDR3 has 12 residues. The germline gives CDR1 GTSNPN, CDR2 SVGIG (reference sequence). CDR3 DNA: TGTGCCTGGGGTGCTAGCGGCTACGAGCAGTACTTC. This sequence encodes CAWGASGYEQYF.

The CDR3 DNA reads as TGCGCCAGCAGCCTTCGGACTAGCGGGGTGGGTTGGGAGACCCAGTACTTC. Residues: CASSLRTSGVGWETQYF. V and J are TRBV4-3 and TRBJ2-5; TRBD2 matches 12 bases. The CDR3 covers 17 residues. Germline CDR1 and CDR2: LGHNA and YSLEER. J gave up 5 bases and V 4 bases, and 11 bases lay outside the gene matches.

The chain uses TRBV6-5 and TRBJ1-2; D gene uncertain. The germline V and J ends were trimmed by 5 bases and 4 bases, with 14 bases remaining between them. Germline CDR1 and CDR2: MNHEY and SVGAGI. This CDR3 comprises 14 residues. Written as DNA, the CDR3 is TGTGCCAGCAGTCCCCAGTCGGAGGCCTATGGCTACACCTTC. Translated, it gives CASSPQSEAYGYTF.